This T cell receptor (beta chain) was found in a study of neurological immune-mediated disorders. As for time point: longitudinal time-point 3. This clonotype was found many times. Antigen unknown. Findings and limits, study-wide: Private repertoires in all groups were suggested by the absence of shared CDR3 amino acid sequences among expanded clones across subjects.

The team produced cDNA through 5'RACE using 10-nucleotide random UMIs. Over 180 million TCR-beta sequences (from 15-18 subjects) were yielded by each sequencing run. TCRdb analysed the 5' RACE reads with MiXCR anew, one entry per CDR3 protein. The data show about 53,000 distinct CDR3 sequences, roughly 8.3% seen once. V was cut by 5 bases and J by 2 bases, with 8 bases left in between. This CDR3 has 13 amino acids. Germline CDR1 is SGHRS and CDR2 is YFSETQ. This clonotype originated in a woman in her forties in good health. The chain combines TRBV5-1 with TRBJ2-1, with D maybe TRBD2 (5 bases). Material: PBMCs. DNA of the CDR3: TGCGCCAGCAGACCGGGAACCTACAATGAGCAGTTCTTC. Encoded protein: CASRPGTYNEQFF.